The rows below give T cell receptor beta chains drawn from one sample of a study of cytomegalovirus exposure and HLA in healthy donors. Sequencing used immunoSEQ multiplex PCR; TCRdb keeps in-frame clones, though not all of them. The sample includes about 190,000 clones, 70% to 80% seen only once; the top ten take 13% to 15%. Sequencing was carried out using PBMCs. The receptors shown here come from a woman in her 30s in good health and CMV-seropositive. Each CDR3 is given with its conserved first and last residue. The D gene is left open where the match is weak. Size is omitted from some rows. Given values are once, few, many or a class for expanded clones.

CASNTMRGRRGEGANVLTF | TGTGCCAGCAATACTATGCGGGGCCGGCGGGGGGAAGGGGCCAACGTCCTGACTTTC | TRBD2 | TRBV28 | . | TRBJ2-6
CASSPQGLETDTQYF | TGTGCCAGCAGTCCCCAAGGACTAGAAACAGATACGCAGTATTTT | TRBD2 | TRBV6-1 | . | TRBJ2-3
CSVIRDRDNNEQFF | TGCAGCGTTATCCGGGACAGGGATAACAATGAGCAGTTCTTC | TRBD1 | TRBV29-1 | . | TRBJ2-1
CASSLYAGENTEAFF | TGTGCCAGCAGCTTATATGCAGGGGAGAACACTGAAGCTTTCTTT | . | TRBV7-2 | few | TRBJ1-1
CASSFGGVNEKLFF | TGTGCCAGCAGTTTTGGGGGGGTTAATGAAAAACTGTTTTTT | . | TRBV28 | . | TRBJ1-4
CASSAGANTQYF | TGCGCCAGCAGCGCGGGGGCAAATACGCAGTATTTT | . | TRBV5-1 | . | TRBJ2-3
CASSLLGGRGDTQYF | TGTGCCAGCAGTCTTCTAGGGGGCAGAGGAGATACGCAGTATTTT | TRBD1 | TRBV6-5 | . | TRBJ2-3
CASSPMEGVDEQYF | TGTGCCAGCAGCCCCATGGAGGGAGTGGACGAGCAGTACTTC | . | TRBV9 | . | TRBJ2-7
CASRQAVVSGELFF | TGTGCCAGCAGACAGGCGGTTGTCTCGGGGGAGCTGTTTTTT | . | TRBV7-2 | few | TRBJ2-2
CASSAQAGTGELFF | TGTGCCAGTAGTGCGCAGGCGGGGACCGGGGAGCTGTTTTTT | . | TRBV19 | . | TRBJ2-2
CASSQGRPYEQYF | TGCGCCAGCAGCCAGGGCAGACCCTACGAGCAGTACTTC | . | TRBV4-3 | . | TRBJ2-7
CASSQDGTGLKNEKLFF | TGTGCCAGCAGCCAAGATGGGACAGGGCTAAAAAATGAAAAACTGTTTTTT | TRBD1 | TRBV4-2 | . | TRBJ1-4
CAWSLGGLNTEAFF | TGTGCCTGGAGTCTGGGGGGGCTGAACACTGAAGCTTTCTTT | . | TRBV30 | . | TRBJ1-1
CAISEVTGTGANVLTF | TGTGCCATCAGTGAGGTAACAGGGACCGGGGCCAACGTCCTGACTTTC | . | TRBV10-3 | . | TRBJ2-6
CASSLAGTGFGNTIYF | TGTGCCAGCAGTTTAGCCGGGACAGGGTTTGGAAACACCATATATTTT | TRBD1 | TRBV28 | . | TRBJ1-3
CASSGETGAYEQYF | TGTGCCAGCAGTGGGGAAACAGGGGCATACGAGCAGTACTTC | TRBD1 | TRBV28 | . | TRBJ2-7
CASSVGVGGNTEAFF | TGTGCCAGCAGCGTAGGGGTAGGGGGCAACACTGAAGCTTTCTTT | TRBD1 | TRBV9 | . | TRBJ1-1
CASSIDTFTNYGYTF | TGTGCCAGTAGTATCGACACCTTTACAAACTATGGCTACACCTTC | . | TRBV19 | . | TRBJ1-2